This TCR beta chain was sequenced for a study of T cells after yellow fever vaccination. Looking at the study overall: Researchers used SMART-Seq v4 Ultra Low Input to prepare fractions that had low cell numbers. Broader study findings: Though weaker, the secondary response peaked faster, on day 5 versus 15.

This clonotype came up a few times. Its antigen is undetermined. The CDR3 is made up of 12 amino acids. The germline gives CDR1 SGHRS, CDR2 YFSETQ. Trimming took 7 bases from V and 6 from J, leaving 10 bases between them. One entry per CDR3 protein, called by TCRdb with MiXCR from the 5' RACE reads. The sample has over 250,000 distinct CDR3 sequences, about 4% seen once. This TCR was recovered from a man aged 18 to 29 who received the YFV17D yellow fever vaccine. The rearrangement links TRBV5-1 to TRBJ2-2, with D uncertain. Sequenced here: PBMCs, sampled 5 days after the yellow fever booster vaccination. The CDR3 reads CASFIAPGELFF. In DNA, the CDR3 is TGCGCCAGCTTCATCGCCCCCGGGGAGCTGTTTTTT.